Listed below are T cell receptor beta chains from one sample, sequenced in a study of control samples from healthy donors and cancer patients. Libraries were prepared by immunoSEQ multiplex PCR; TCRdb keeps only in-frame clonotypes and omits some of them. The data hold around 170,000 clones, with 88% observed a single time. The sequenced material came from blood. The source of these receptors is a woman aged 25-40 years in good health. The conserved cysteine and the conserved F or W are not part of the CDR3 here. Fields, in order: J gene, D gene, V gene, CDR3 protein. D genes are given only for firm matches.

>TRBJ1-2|.|TRBV5-4
ASSFLTVYGYT
>TRBJ2-1|TRBD2|TRBV3-1/TRBV3-2
ASALRSGGINEQF
>TRBJ2-3|TRBD2|TRBV10-3
AAQRGNTDTQY
>TRBJ1-3|TRBD1|TRBV7-2
ASSSKDRPSSGNTIY
>TRBJ1-2|.|TRBV7-2
ASSRAGTTGYT
>TRBJ1-5|TRBD1|TRBV10-3
ATQQGAHLQGQPQH
>TRBJ2-2|TRBD2|TRBV6-4
ASSAAGGTGELF
>TRBJ1-1|.|TRBV7-8
ASSLTGVNTEAF
>TRBJ1-1|.|TRBV3-1/TRBV3-2
ASSQHSGLVNTEAF
>TRBJ2-6|.|TRBV4-1
ASSQDGPESSGANVLT
>TRBJ2-1|.|TRBV6-5
ASRNLGYNEQF
>TRBJ2-2|.|TRBV7-2
ASSAPLGGRMNTGELF
>TRBJ2-5|.|TRBV6-6
ASSYSSGEGETQY
>TRBJ1-2|.|TRBV5-1
ASSLLAVDNYGYT
>TRBJ2-3|TRBD2|TRBV11-3
ASSLGTSGRTDTQY
>TRBJ1-1|.|TRBV27
ASSFWGQTEAF
>TRBJ1-1|TRBD1|TRBV28
ASSLGQGANTEAF
>TRBJ2-1|TRBD2|TRBV3-1/TRBV3-2
ASSQLAGLGNEQF
>TRBJ1-1|.|TRBV4-1
ASSQDRLTEAF
>TRBJ2-3|.|TRBV3-1/TRBV3-2
ASSPLGGGQVTQY
>TRBJ2-1|TRBD2|TRBV29-1
SVEKGTSTGGEQF
>TRBJ1-1|TRBD1|TRBV11-3
AIKSRGRGLLNTEAF
>TRBJ2-2|.|TRBV5-5
ASSLNRDTPNTGELF
>TRBJ2-1|TRBD1|TRBV7-2
ASSPRQGAYNEQF
>TRBJ2-1|TRBD2|TRBV5-5
ASSETGTSGSFSSYNEQF
>TRBJ2-7|.|TRBV19
ASSIGQGGYEQY
>TRBJ2-1|.|TRBV19
ASNARASNYNEQF
>TRBJ1-1|.|TRBV18
ASSYRGGYTEAF
>TRBJ1-1|.|TRBV6-5
ASSIGRKAF
>TRBJ2-5|.|TRBV29-1
SVGLETQY
>TRBJ1-6|.|TRBV6-4
ASARGPGDSPLH
>TRBJ1-2|.|TRBV5-1
ASSPGAGTWNYGYT
>TRBJ2-1|.|TRBV7-2
ASSLGVGQLRDEQF
>TRBJ1-2|.|TRBV4-2
ASSQVMGADYGYT
>TRBJ2-5|.|TRBV15
ATSRVLGSQETQY